This record looks at one T cell receptor beta chain sequence and its context. This CDR3 has 18 amino acids. Germline V gene data show CDR1 as SGDLS and CDR2 as YYNGEE. With V trimmed by 0 bases and J by 3 bases, 10 bases remained unmatched. Surgeons resected thymus tissue during corrective heart surgery. Data came from immunoSEQ multiplex PCR; TCRdb stores just in-frame clones and leaves some out. The data contain around 130,000 clones, approximately 96% of them singletons. This entry is derived from a study of human thymus T cells. The TCR sequence derives from a boy under two years old with a congenital heart defect but otherwise immunologically healthy. Sequencing was carried out using thymus tissue. The chain joins TRBV9 to TRBJ2-3, with 10 positions matching TRBD2. This chain's CDR3 is CASSVATSGDLSTDTQYF. The CDR3 nucleotides are TGTGCCAGCAGCGTAGCTACTAGCGGGGACTTGTCAACAGATACGCAGTATTTT.